The 17 T cell receptor beta chains presented below share a single source sample, sequenced in a study of CD8 T cells in ankylosing spondylitis. TCRdb recomputed calls from the 5' RACE reads with MiXCR, one row per CDR3 protein. This sample has about 480,000 distinct CDR3 sequences; approximately 17% occur once, and the top ten carry around 0.92%. Their recognized antigens are unknown. General study results and limits: Ankylosing spondylitis blood seemed to carry a telltale TCR beta motif made of several highly homologous variants.

What was sequenced was blood, either unsorted or a sorted T cell fraction (not recorded which). These receptors came from a male donor with ankylosing spondylitis.

This clonotype came up a few times. The chain combines TRBV24-1 with TRBJ2-3; D unclear. From germline, CDR1 is KGHDR and CDR2 SFDVKD. V lost 9 bases to trimming and J lost 8 bases, with 11 bases between them. The CDR3 contains 11 residues. Here the CDR3 reads CATSSEGTQYF. The CDR3 DNA reads as TGTGCCACCTCCAGTGAAGGTACGCAGTATTTT.

This clonotype was recorded at least ten times. This sequence joins TRBV5-1 and TRBJ2-1; TRBD1 agrees at 9 bases. The CDR3 length is 16 residues. Looked up from germline, CDR1 is SGHRS and CDR2 is YFSETQ. With 2 bases clipped from V and 7 bases from J, the junction kept 10 bases outside the gene matches. DNA for the CDR3: TGCGCCAGCAGCTTAGACTCGGGACAGGGAACTAATGAGCAGTTCTTC. It yields the protein CASSLDSGQGTNEQFF.

There are a few counts of this clonotype. V usage is TRBV7-2 and J usage is TRBJ2-1; D call uncertain. V was pared by 2 bases and J by 5 bases, with 10 bases between. The germline V gene encodes CDR1 SGHTA and CDR2 FQGNSA. The CDR3 spans 14 residues. Here the CDR3 reads CASSLKWSNNEQFF. Written as DNA, the CDR3 is TGTGCCAGCAGCTTAAAGTGGTCGAACAATGAGCAGTTCTTC.

At least ten counts were recorded for this clonotype. The chain carries TRBV12-3 or TRBV12-4 and TRBJ1-2, with no clear D. Trimming removed 5 bases from V and 3 bases from J, with 16 bases in between. The CDR3 extends over 15 amino acids. The CDR3 sequence is CASSDVQVGYYGYTF. The CDR3 DNA reads TGTGCCAGCAGTGACGTCCAGGTGGGGTACTATGGCTACACCTTC.

Only a few counts were recorded for this clonotype. V gene TRBV27 combines with J gene TRBJ1-1; D perhaps matches TRBD1 (5 bases). Trimming cost V 1 base and J 5 bases, with 17 bases left between them. The germline CDR1 and CDR2 sequences are MNHEY and SMNVEV (reference sequence). The CDR3 covers 16 residues. CDR3 loop: CASSLFYTGEVTEAFF. The CDR3 DNA reads TGTGCCAGCAGTTTATTCTATACAGGTGAGGTTACTGAAGCTTTCTTT.

The chain links TRBV7-6 to TRBJ1-1; unclear D gene. Germline V gives CDR1 SGHVS, CDR2 FNYEAQ. Trimming took off 5 bases at V and 10 bases at J, with 17 bases between the two ends. This CDR3 is 13 amino acids long. The CDR3 sequence: CASSNYRDVVAFF. The CDR3 coding sequence is TGTGCCAGCAGCAATTACCGCGATGTGGTAGCTTTCTTT.

V is TRBV20-1 and J is TRBJ2-3, with D possibly called TRBD1 or TRBD2 (5 bases each). This CDR3 contains 14 residues. Per germline, CDR1 DFQATT and CDR2 SNEGSKA (reference sequence). The germline V and J ends were trimmed by 3 bases and 1 base, with 11 bases remaining between them. The CDR3 coding sequence is TGCAGTGCTAGTGGGGACCCCGGCACAGATACGCAGTATTTT. It encodes CSASGDPGTDTQYF.

In its sample, this clonotype was seen many times. The rearrangement links TRBV29-1 to TRBJ1-1; the match to TRBD1 covers 9 bases. Germline CDR1 is SQVTM and CDR2 is ANQGSEA. CDR3 length: 16 residues. Trimming cost V 4 bases and J 2 bases; bases outside gene matches: 11. The CDR3 here is CSVGGSRTGANTEAFF. The CDR3 bases are TGCAGCGTTGGAGGGTCTCGGACAGGGGCCAACACTGAAGCTTTCTTT. Using reference TRBV29-1 and TRBJ1-1 for the parts outside the CDR3, the full variable domain is SAVISQKPSRDICQRGTSLTIQCQVDSQVTMMFWYRQQPGQSLTLIATANQGSEATYESGFVIDKFPISRPNLTFSTLTVSNMSPEDSSIYLCSVGGSRTGANTEAFFGQGTRLTVV.

This clonotype turned up a few times. The CDR3 sequence: CASSLRGETDTQYF. CDR3 coding DNA: TGTGCCAGCAGCTTAAGGGGGGAAACAGATACGCAGTATTTT. This chain links TRBV7-2 with TRBJ2-3; D may correspond to TRBD1 or TRBD2 (6 bases each). V lost 2 bases and J 3 bases, leaving 9 bases between the germline ends. This CDR3 contains 14 residues. Germline values: CDR1 SGHTA, CDR2 FQGNSA. Using reference TRBV7-2 and TRBJ2-3 for the parts outside the CDR3, the full variable domain is GAGVSQSPSNKVTEKGKDVELRCDPISGHTALYWYRQSLGQGLEFLIYFQGNSAPDKSGLPSDRFSAERTGGSVSTLTIQRTQQEDSAVYLCASSLRGETDTQYFGPGTRLTVL.

This clonotype was counted at least ten times. J is TRBJ2-2 and V is TRBV20-1; D is ambiguous. Per the germline V gene, CDR1 is DFQATT and CDR2 is SNEGSKA (reference sequence). The CDR3 is 15 residues long. V was clipped by 4 bases and J by 0 bases, with 12 bases between them. The CDR3 spells CSAKLSRPNTGELFF. CDR3 in DNA: TGCAGTGCTAAGCTGTCGAGACCGAACACCGGGGAGCTGTTTTTT.

The table lists this clonotype with a few counts. The rearrangement joins TRBV29-1 to TRBJ2-1; TRBD2 might be the D (6 bases). The CDR3 contains 14 residues. CDR1 is SQVTM, CDR2 ANQGSEA, per germline. V lost 6 bases to trimming and J lost 3 bases, with 15 bases between them. The CDR3 spells CSVGKGLVYNEQFF. CDR3 bases: TGCAGCGTGGGAAAGGGACTCGTCTACAATGAGCAGTTCTTC.

This clonotype was counted a few times. This sequence joins TRBV21-1 and TRBJ1-2; the table's D call, TRBD1, was not checked against the DNA. TRBV21-1 is a documented pseudogene. The CDR3 extends over 17 amino acids. The CDR3 is CASSPQLLGAPGYGYTF. As DNA, the CDR3 is TGTGCCAGCAGCCCCCAGCTTCTCGGGGCCCCTGGCTATGGCTACACCTTC.

J is TRBJ1-1 and V is TRBV5-1; tentatively, D is TRBD1 (5 bases). This CDR3 comprises 15 residues. Deletions cut 4 bases from V and 0 bases from J, with 13 bases between. Germline CDR1 is SGHRS and CDR2 is YFSETQ. CDR3 nucleotides: TGCGCCAGCAGCCGGGACGGGGAAATGAACACTGAAGCTTTCTTT. It yields the protein CASSRDGEMNTEAFF.

This clonotype was counted between two and nine times. The V call is TRBV6-5, the J call TRBJ1-1; a weak D match, TRBD1 (6 bases). Trimming took off 4 bases at V and 4 bases at J, with 10 bases between the two ends. Looked up from germline, CDR1 is MNHEY and CDR2 is SVGAGI. The CDR3 loop spans 13 amino acids. The CDR3 DNA sequence: TGTGCCAGCAGTTCTGGGGGCTTCACTGAAGCTTTCTTT. As protein: CASSSGGFTEAFF.

This clonotype was counted a few times. The V call is TRBV29-1, the J call TRBJ2-2; no clear D gene. Germline lookup yields CDR1 SQVTM and CDR2 ANQGSEA. Trimming took 4 bases from V and 5 from J, leaving 5 bases between them. There are 11 residues in the CDR3. CDR3 in DNA: TGCAGCGTTGGAGAGACCGGGGAGCTGTTTTTT. Residues: CSVGETGELFF.

The sample holds a few counts of this clonotype. The chain joins TRBV27 to TRBJ2-7; perhaps TRBD1 as D (5 bases). This CDR3 is built from 15 residues. Per the germline V gene, CDR1 is MNHEY and CDR2 is SMNVEV (reference sequence). Deletions cut 5 bases from V and 6 bases from J, with 20 bases between. CDR3 DNA: TGTGCCAGCAGTGTTTCTAGGGGCCTCCGGAGCGAGCAGTACTTC. Its protein product is CASSVSRGLRSEQYF.

This clonotype was picked up a small number of times. The V call is TRBV5-1, the J call TRBJ1-3; tentatively, D is TRBD1 (5 bases). The CDR3 consists of 15 residues. Deletions cut 2 bases from V and 0 bases from J, with 9 bases between. From germline, CDR1 is SGHRS and CDR2 YFSETQ. Here the CDR3 DNA reads TGCGCCAGCAGCTTCGACAGTTACTCTGGAAACACCATATATTTT. Translation: CASSFDSYSGNTIYF.